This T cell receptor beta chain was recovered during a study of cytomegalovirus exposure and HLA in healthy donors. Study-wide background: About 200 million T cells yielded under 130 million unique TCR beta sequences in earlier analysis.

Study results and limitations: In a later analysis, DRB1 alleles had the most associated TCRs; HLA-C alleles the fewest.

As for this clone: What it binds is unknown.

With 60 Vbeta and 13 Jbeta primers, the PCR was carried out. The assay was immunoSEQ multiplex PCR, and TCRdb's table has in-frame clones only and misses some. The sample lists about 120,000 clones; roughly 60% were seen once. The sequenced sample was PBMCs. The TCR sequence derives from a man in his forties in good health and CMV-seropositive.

CDR3 loop: CASSERTSGSNHEQFF. CDR3 coding DNA: TGTGCCAGCAGTGAAAGGACTAGCGGGAGTAACCATGAGCAGTTCTTC. V gene TRBV2 combines with J gene TRBJ2-1; TRBD2 aligns across 13 bases. This CDR3 contains 16 residues. The germline V gene encodes CDR1 SNHLY and CDR2 FYNNEI. V lost 2 bases to trimming and J lost 8 bases; unmatched junction nucleotides: 6.